One sample yielded the 32 T cell receptor beta chains listed below, sequenced in a study of shared clonotypes between healthy human individuals. Clones were read by immunoSEQ multiplex PCR, and TCRdb kept only the in-frame ones, dropping some. The sample holds 850,000 to 1,100,000 clones; 70% to 80% are singletons and the top ten take over 0.8%. Sequenced sample: memory CD4+ T cells from PBMCs. Stated subset: CD45RA-negative fraction. The receptors originated from a man aged 18 to 29 in good health. Some clones in this sample may be carry-over from other donors' samples.

The CDR3 sequence is CASSYSNGVQPQHF. The CDR3 DNA reads TGTGCCAGCAGTTACTCGAACGGGGTTCAGCCCCAGCATTTT. The chain combines TRBV6-6 with TRBJ1-5, with D unclear. Germline loops: CDR1 MNHNY, CDR2 SVGAGI (reference sequence). The CDR3 is 14 amino acids. V lost 0 bases, J lost 6 bases, and 9 bases lay in between.

The V gene is TRBV19, the J gene TRBJ2-4; 10 nucleotides agree with TRBD1. The junction had 12 bases not matched to a gene; V was cut back by 6 bases and J by 10 bases. The germline V gene has CDR1 LNHDA and CDR2 SQIVND (reference sequence). The CDR3 length is 15 residues. The CDR3 reads CASSRAGQGNGIQYF. DNA of the CDR3: TGTGCCAGTAGCCGGGCGGGACAGGGGAATGGTATTCAGTACTTC.

This chain links TRBV7-6 with TRBJ2-5; a weak D match, TRBD1 (6 bases). V was clipped by 5 bases and J by 5 bases, with 12 bases between them. Germline loops: CDR1 SGHVS, CDR2 FNYEAQ. This CDR3 comprises 13 residues. This CDR3 reads CASSQGQLETQYF. As DNA, the CDR3 is TGTGCCAGCAGCCAAGGACAGCTGGAGACCCAGTACTTC.

The rearrangement links TRBV29-1 to TRBJ1-4, with D maybe TRBD1 (5 bases). Trimming took 5 bases from V and 8 from J, leaving 15 bases between them. Germline values: CDR1 SQVTM, CDR2 ANQGSEA. The CDR3 has 13 amino acids. CDR3 in amino acids: CSVSRGPGEKLFF. The CDR3 DNA sequence: TGCAGCGTTAGCCGGGGCCCGGGGGAAAAACTGTTTTTT.

This clone was detected only a few times. This chain uses TRBV28 with TRBJ2-7; TRBD1 matches at 7 bases. Germline trimming cut 9 bases from V and 11 bases from J; bases unmatched to any gene: 13. The CDR3 runs 12 residues. CDR1 MDHEN and CDR2 SYDVKM come from the germline V gene. This CDR3 is CASHEGGSRKYF. The CDR3 region has the DNA TGTGCCAGTCACGAAGGGGGCTCGAGAAAGTACTTC.

The V gene is TRBV28, the J gene TRBJ1-2, with 7 nucleotides matching TRBD1. CDR1 MDHEN and CDR2 SYDVKM come from the germline V gene. CDR3 length: 16 residues. J lost 4 bases, V lost 3 bases, and 11 bases had no gene match. CDR3 coding DNA: TGTGCCAGCAGTTTTAGGGGCACAGGGGAAGTCTATGGCTACACCTTC. It is translated as CASSFRGTGEVYGYTF.

This clone was seen many times. J is TRBJ2-6 and V is TRBV7-8; the match to TRBD1 covers 12 bases. The germline V gene encodes CDR1 SGHVS and CDR2 FQNEAQ. The CDR3 loop spans 17 amino acids. The ends lost 4 bases at V and 2 bases at J; junction bases unmatched: 3. CDR3 amino acids: CASSSGQGATGANVLTF. The CDR3 DNA follows: TGTGCCAGCAGCTCGGGACAGGGGGCTACTGGGGCCAACGTCCTGACTTTC.

The rearrangement uses TRBV28 and TRBJ2-1; D gene ambiguous. CDR3 length: 16 amino acids. CDR1 MDHEN and CDR2 SYDVKM come from the germline V gene. V shed 4 bases and J shed 5 bases, with 18 bases lying between them. This CDR3 reads CASSSLQIGVDNEQFF. The CDR3 DNA reads as TGTGCCAGCAGTTCCCTACAGATAGGAGTAGACAATGAGCAGTTCTTC.

The chain links TRBV6-5 to TRBJ1-5; D is ambiguous. The V end lost 6 bases, the J end lost 5 bases, and 8 bases lay between the germline ends. The CDR3 loop spans 12 amino acids. CDR1 is MNHEY, CDR2 SVGAGI, per germline. In DNA form, the CDR3 reads TGTGCCAGCAGCACAGACGATCAGCCCCAGCATTTT. It codes for CASSTDDQPQHF.

The CDR3 DNA reads TGTGCCAGCAGTTTCAGGGGGCGGGGAGGCTACACCTTC. Amino acid sequence: CASSFRGRGGYTF. The gene calls are TRBV28 and TRBJ1-2; 8 bases fit TRBD1. The V and J ends lost 3 bases and 8 bases, in that order; junction bases with no gene match: 5. The germline V gene encodes CDR1 MDHEN and CDR2 SYDVKM. The CDR3 runs to 13 residues.

The chain recombines TRBV30 with TRBJ1-2, with a tentative D call TRBD1 (6 bases). The CDR3 runs to 13 residues. V was pared by 1 base and J by 4 bases, with 10 bases between. Germline V gene data show CDR1 as GTSNPN and CDR2 as SVGIG (reference sequence). The CDR3 sequence: CAWSADRPYGYTF. The CDR3 DNA is TGTGCCTGGAGTGCCGACAGGCCCTATGGCTACACCTTC.

This chain uses TRBV7-2 with TRBJ1-5; no definite D call. In germline, CDR1 is SGHTA, CDR2 FQGNSA. The CDR3 covers 13 residues. V was trimmed by 3 bases and J by 5 bases, leaving 8 bases between them. CDR3 sequence reads: CASSFRDDQPQHF. Here the CDR3 DNA reads TGTGCCAGCAGCTTTAGGGATGATCAGCCCCAGCATTTT.

The CDR3 here is CASSLVGQQVDEQFF. The CDR3 nucleotides read TGCGCCAGCAGCTTGGTGGGGCAACAGGTGGATGAGCAGTTCTTC. V usage is TRBV5-1 and J usage is TRBJ2-1; a weak D match, TRBD1 (5 bases). Trimming cost V 0 bases and J 8 bases, with 15 bases left between them. The CDR3 has 15 residues. CDR1 and CDR2 from the germline V gene are SGHRS and YFSETQ.

This clone was seen only a few times. The chain carries TRBV29-1 and TRBJ1-1, with D possibly matching TRBD1 (6 bases). Trimming pared 4 bases from V and 0 bases from J, leaving 12 bases between. Germline assignment: CDR1 SQVTM and CDR2 ANQGSEA. CDR3 length equals 14 residues. Here the CDR3 DNA reads TGCAGCGTTGCGGGACAAATAATGAACACTGAAGCTTTCTTT. Amino acids: CSVAGQIMNTEAFF.

A note on this clone: At the DNA level, this CDR3 is encoded by other sequences in the same sample as well. V is TRBV5-4 and J is TRBJ2-7; weak D call: TRBD2 (6 bases). CDR1 and CDR2 from the germline V gene are SGHNT and YYREEE (reference sequence). This CDR3 has 13 amino acids. The V and J ends lost 4 bases and 1 base respectively, with 9 bases between them. The CDR3 region is CASSPGGSYEQYF. CDR3 coding DNA: TGTGCCAGCAGCCCTGGGGGGTCCTACGAGCAGTACTTC.

The gene calls are TRBV5-1 and TRBJ2-5; weak D call: TRBD2 (6 bases). The V and J ends lost 2 bases and 3 bases respectively, with 8 bases between them. The CDR3 is 13 residues long. Per germline, CDR1 SGHRS and CDR2 YFSETQ. The CDR3 DNA reads TGCGCCAGCAGCTTCGGCGGGAAAGAGACCCAGTACTTC. This encodes CASSFGGKETQYF.

The V gene is TRBV28, the J gene TRBJ1-4, with D possibly TRBD1 on 5 matching bases. Trimming removed 3 bases at V and 3 bases at J, with 11 bases between. Germline V lookup: CDR1 MDHEN, CDR2 SYDVKM. The CDR3 sequence is 15 residues long. CDR3 bases: TGTGCCAGCAGTTTTAGGGGCTCAGCTAATGAAAAACTGTTTTTT. Protein: CASSFRGSANEKLFF.

The rearrangement joins TRBV6-1 to TRBJ2-7; possibly TRBD1 for D (6 bases). The CDR3 has 13 amino acids. The V gene's germline CDR1 is MNHNS and CDR2 SASEGT. V was cut by 8 bases and J by 0 bases, with 11 bases left in between. The CDR3 bases are TGTGCCAGCCGAAGGACAGCCTCCTACGAGCAGTACTTC. Its protein product is CASRRTASYEQYF.

The genes are TRBV15 and TRBJ1-4; no clear D gene. Germline CDR1 and CDR2: LNHNV and YYDKDF (reference sequence). CDR3 length: 15 amino acids. Trimming removed 2 bases at V and 8 bases at J, with 15 bases between. The CDR3 DNA sequence: TGTGCCACCAGCAGATCCCTTGGGCCGGAGGAAAAACTGTTTTTT. Its protein is CATSRSLGPEEKLFF.

The CDR3 nucleotides read TGTGCCAGCAGCCGAACGAGGGACTATGGCTACACCTTC. This translates into CASSRTRDYGYTF. The V gene is TRBV6-5, the J gene TRBJ1-2; D is unclear. Trimming stripped 6 bases from V and 3 bases from J, with 11 bases between. The CDR3 runs 13 residues. Germline V gives CDR1 MNHEY, CDR2 SVGAGI.

The V and J genes are TRBV5-1 and TRBJ2-3; 7 bases are shared with TRBD1. V lost 4 bases, J lost 2 bases, and 4 bases stayed unmatched. This CDR3 comprises 14 residues. Germline V gene sequence: CDR1 SGHRS, CDR2 YFSETQ. The CDR3 protein is CASSQGQITDTQYF. The CDR3 region has the DNA TGCGCCAGCAGCCAGGGACAGATCACAGATACGCAGTATTTT.

The chain recombines TRBV15 with TRBJ2-7, with 8 bases matching TRBD1. Germline lookup yields CDR1 LNHNV and CDR2 YYDKDF (reference sequence). The length of the CDR3 is 16 residues. The V gene end was trimmed by 2 bases and the J gene end by 3 bases; junction bases not matched to a gene: 9. The CDR3 region is CATSRSSGTGDYEQYF. CDR3 bases: TGTGCCACCAGCAGATCGTCCGGGACAGGTGACTACGAGCAGTACTTC.

The chain combines TRBV30 with TRBJ1-5; D not resolved. This CDR3 region has 12 residues. The germline CDR1 and CDR2 sequences are GTSNPN and SVGIG (reference sequence). V lost 2 bases and J lost 0, with 2 bases in between. CDR3 DNA: TGTGCCTGGAGTACTAGCAATCAGCCCCAGCATTTT. It is translated as CAWSTSNQPQHF.

The chain is built from TRBV28 and TRBJ2-7; 9 nucleotides line up with TRBD1. CDR1 and CDR2 (germline): MDHEN, SYDVKM. CDR3 length: 18 amino acids. The trim removed 7 bases at V and 2 bases at J, leaving 18 bases unmatched. The CDR3 region is CASTQGDRAFHVTYEQYF. CDR3 bases: TGTGCCAGCACCCAAGGGGACAGGGCCTTCCATGTTACCTACGAGCAGTACTTC.

The chain links TRBV29-1 to TRBJ1-2; D remains unclear. V lost 3 bases, J lost 2 bases, and 16 bases lay in between. Germline CDR1 SQVTM, CDR2 ANQGSEA. The CDR3 covers 15 residues. The CDR3 region has the DNA TGCAGCGTTGAGAAACTTCGCCCTTTCAACTATGGCTACACCTTC. Translated, it gives CSVEKLRPFNYGYTF.

A remark on this clone: Other DNA sequences in this specimen translate into the identical CDR3. This sequence joins TRBV7-9 and TRBJ2-5, with D uncertain. The V and J ends lost 5 bases and 1 base respectively, with 11 bases between them. The CDR3 is 14 amino acids. Germline CDR1 is SEHNR and CDR2 is FQNEAQ (reference sequence). CDR3 residues: CASSPQTGQETQYF. The CDR3 coding sequence is TGTGCCAGCAGCCCCCAAACCGGCCAAGAGACCCAGTACTTC. Full variable domain (remainder filled in from reference TRBV7-9 and TRBJ2-5): DTGVSQNPRHKITKRGQNVTFRCDPISEHNRLYWYRQTLGQGPEFLTYFQNEAQLEKSRLLSDRFSAERPKGSFSTLEIQRTEQGDSAMYLCASSPQTGQETQYFGPGTRLLVL.

V gene TRBV10-3 combines with J gene TRBJ2-5; 8 nucleotides line up with TRBD2. The germline gives CDR1 ENHRY, CDR2 SYGVKD. V was pared by 0 bases and J by 5 bases, with 5 bases of the junction left unmatched. The CDR3 contains 15 residues. In DNA, the CDR3 is TGTGCCATCAGTGAGTCTGCGGGAGGTTTGGAGACCCAGTACTTC. Translated: CAISESAGGLETQYF.

The V and J genes are TRBV12-5 and TRBJ2-1; D possibly corresponds to TRBD2 (5 bases). Germline CDR1 and CDR2: LGHNT and FRNRAP. CDR3 size: 17 residues. V was trimmed by 5 bases and J by 1 base, leaving 18 bases between them. CDR3 loop: CASGTALGTGSYNEQFF. CDR3 in DNA: TGTGCTAGTGGTACCGCCCTAGGAACGGGATCCTACAATGAGCAGTTCTTC.

This clone was found a few times. The chain joins TRBV19 to TRBJ2-5; 8 bases line up with TRBD1. Germline V CDR1 and CDR2: LNHDA, SQIVND (reference sequence). The junction had 3 bases not matched to a gene; V was cut back by 5 bases and J by 4 bases. This CDR3 is 13 amino acids long. DNA for the CDR3: TGTGCCAGTAGTTTCGACAGGGGAGAGACCCAGTACTTC. Translated: CASSFDRGETQYF.

In its sample, this clone was seen many times. The rearrangement uses TRBV19 and TRBJ1-3; no clear D gene. The germline V gene encodes CDR1 LNHDA and CDR2 SQIVND (reference sequence). V lost 4 bases and J 0 bases, leaving 10 bases between the germline ends. This CDR3 is built from 15 residues. The CDR3 reads CASSKLVYSGNTIYF. The CDR3 DNA sequence: TGTGCCAGTAGTAAACTGGTTTACTCTGGAAACACCATATATTTT.

This clone was counted a single time. Other nucleotide sequences in the sample specify the same CDR3. This rearrangement joins TRBV7-2 to TRBJ2-3; unclear D gene. Trimming removed 3 bases at V and 3 bases at J, with 7 bases between. In germline, CDR1 is SGHTA, CDR2 FQGNSA. The CDR3 has 13 amino acids. The CDR3 region is CASSFSGTDTQYF. The CDR3 DNA reads as TGTGCCAGCAGCTTCTCCGGGACAGATACGCAGTATTTT.

This chain joins TRBV11-2 and TRBJ2-1; 9 bases fit TRBD2. This CDR3 has 13 amino acids. Germline assignment: CDR1 SGHAT and CDR2 FQNNGV. V dropped 5 bases and J dropped 6; count of bases not matched to a gene: 2. The CDR3, as DNA: TGTGCCAGCAGCCTTAGCGGGGGCAATGAGCAGTTCTTC. This codes for CASSLSGGNEQFF.